What follows is one TCR beta chain and its context. Profiled with immunoSEQ multiplex PCR; TCRdb holds only in-frame clones, not every one. This table holds some 2.1 million clones, approximately 94% found once. CDR3 length equals 15 residues. V lost 4 bases and J 4 bases, leaving 13 bases between the germline ends. Germline V lookup: CDR1 MDHEN, CDR2 SYDVKM. Terminally differentiated effector memory CD45RA+ cells were left out of the naive CD8 fraction, which was CD45RO-negative and positively selected for CCR7. The sample belongs to a study of shared clonotypes between healthy human individuals. This TCR was recovered from a man aged 18 to 30 in good health. The sequencing input was naive CD8+ T cells sorted from blood. The genes are TRBV28 and TRBJ2-2, with D tentatively TRBD1 (5 bases). DNA for the CDR3: TGTGCCAGCAGTTGGGGCGGATCGGCCACCGGGGAGCTGTTTTTT. Protein sequence: CASSWGGSATGELFF.